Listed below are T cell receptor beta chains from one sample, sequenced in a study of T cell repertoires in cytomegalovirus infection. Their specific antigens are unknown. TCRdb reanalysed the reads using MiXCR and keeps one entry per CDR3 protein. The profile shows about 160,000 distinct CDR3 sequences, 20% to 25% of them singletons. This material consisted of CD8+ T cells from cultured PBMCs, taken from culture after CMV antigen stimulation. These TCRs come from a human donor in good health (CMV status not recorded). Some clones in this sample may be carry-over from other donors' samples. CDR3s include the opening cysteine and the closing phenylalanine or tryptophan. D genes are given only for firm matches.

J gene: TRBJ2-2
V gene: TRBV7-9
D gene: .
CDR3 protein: CASSSEGGSTGELFF

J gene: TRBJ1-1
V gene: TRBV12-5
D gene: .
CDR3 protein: CASGLNTEAFF

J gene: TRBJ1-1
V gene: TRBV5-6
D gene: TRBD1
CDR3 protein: CASSLAGTGRAMNTEAFF

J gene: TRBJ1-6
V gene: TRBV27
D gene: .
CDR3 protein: CASSFIGTGDSPLHF

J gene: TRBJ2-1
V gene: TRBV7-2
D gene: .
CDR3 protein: CASSLVGSSYNEQFF

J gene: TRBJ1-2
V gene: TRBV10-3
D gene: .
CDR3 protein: CAISELKETTYGYTF

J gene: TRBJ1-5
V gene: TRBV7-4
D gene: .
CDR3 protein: CAVRTDSNQPQHF

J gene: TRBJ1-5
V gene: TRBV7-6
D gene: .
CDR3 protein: CASSSQGNSNQPQHF

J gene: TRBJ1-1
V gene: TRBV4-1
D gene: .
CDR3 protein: CASSQGGEGPYTEAFF

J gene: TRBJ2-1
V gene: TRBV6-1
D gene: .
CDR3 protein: CASSTRQTGSYNEQFF

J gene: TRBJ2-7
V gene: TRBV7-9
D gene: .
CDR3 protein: CASSLVGLNYEQYF

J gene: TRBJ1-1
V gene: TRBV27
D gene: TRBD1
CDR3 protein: CATISGTASEAFF

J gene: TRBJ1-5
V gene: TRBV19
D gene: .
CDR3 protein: CASSIYDISNQPQHF

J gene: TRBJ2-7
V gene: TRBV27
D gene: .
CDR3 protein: CASSLSSFASYEQYF

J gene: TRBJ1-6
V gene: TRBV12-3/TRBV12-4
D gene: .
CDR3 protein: CASSLVSPPLHF

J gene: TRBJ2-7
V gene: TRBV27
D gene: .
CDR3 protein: CASKEVGVWEQYF

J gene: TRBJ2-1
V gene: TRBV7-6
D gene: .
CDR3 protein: CASSLQGGNEQFF

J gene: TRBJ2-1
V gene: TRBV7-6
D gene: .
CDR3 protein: CASSLDGWDPNHNEQFF

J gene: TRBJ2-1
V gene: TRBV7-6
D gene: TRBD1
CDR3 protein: CASSLRSRDRGRKIRFGEQFF

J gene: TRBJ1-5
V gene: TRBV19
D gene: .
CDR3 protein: CASSTLNQPQHF

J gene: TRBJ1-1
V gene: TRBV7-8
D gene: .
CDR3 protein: CASSPGTLMNTEAFF

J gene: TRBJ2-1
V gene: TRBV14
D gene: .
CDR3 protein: CASSNHRIGLRDNEQFF

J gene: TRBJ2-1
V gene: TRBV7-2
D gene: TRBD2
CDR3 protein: CASSSGLAGGYNEQFF

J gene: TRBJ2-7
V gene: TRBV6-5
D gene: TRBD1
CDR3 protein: CASSYGTPGQSYEQYF

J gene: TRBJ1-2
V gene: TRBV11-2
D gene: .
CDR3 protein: CASSPPRKDYGYTF

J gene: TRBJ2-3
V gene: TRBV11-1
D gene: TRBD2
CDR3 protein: CASSPLGSGGGSTDTQYF

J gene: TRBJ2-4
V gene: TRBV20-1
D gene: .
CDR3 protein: CSATFSNGIQYF

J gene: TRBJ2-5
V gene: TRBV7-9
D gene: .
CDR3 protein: CASSFHFPQETQYF

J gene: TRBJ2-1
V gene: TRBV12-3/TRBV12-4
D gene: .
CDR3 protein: CASSLGASTYNEQFF